This TCR beta chain was retrieved from a study of T cell changes during pregnancy in multiple sclerosis. The data were produced by immunoSEQ multiplex PCR, yet TCRdb's version contains in-frame clones alone and is incomplete. The sample has around 19,000 clones, 88% seen once. There are 14 residues in the CDR3. CDR1 and CDR2 from the germline V gene are MNHEY and SMNVEV (reference sequence). Trimming removed 2 bases at V and 3 bases at J, with 8 bases between. The chain couples TRBV27 to TRBJ1-5, with D possibly being TRBD1 (5 bases). The TCR comes from a female donor in good health, enrolled as a control in a pregnancy study. The sample here was CD8+ T cells from peripheral blood mononuclear cells, taken in the third trimester of pregnancy. The CDR3 DNA reads TGTGCCAGCAGTTTACAGGGTAACAATCAGCCCCAGCATTTT. Encoded protein: CASSLQGNNQPQHF.